This T cell receptor (beta chain) originates from a study of T cells in Graves' hyperthyroidism and ophthalmopathy. General study points: Ophthalmopathy cases were set apart from stable hyperthyroidism by a 13 V-J model. Clonotypes that were expanded in thyroid above 0.001 mostly appeared in blood too.

There are 15 residues in the CDR3. Germline-derived CDR1 and CDR2 are LNHDA and SQIVND (reference sequence). V dropped 4 bases and J dropped 0 bases, with 13 bases sitting between them. Amplified TCR beta CDR3 regions came from RNA transcripts. TCR CDR3 regions were first amplified by RT-PCR with HTBI primers. TCRdb processed the multiplex PCR reads anew with MiXCR; each CDR3 protein has one entry. The table records around 540,000 distinct CDR3 sequences, 46% of them present only once. This clonotype was counted only a few times. No antigen is known for it. V usage is TRBV19 and J usage is TRBJ2-7; TRBD1 might be the D (5 bases). The sample comprised peripheral blood or thyroid tissue (not recorded which). This clonotype was sampled from a woman aged 18-29 years with Graves' hyperthyroidism. CDR3 sequence: CASSTDRRYSYEQYF. CDR3 sequence (DNA): TGTGCCAGTAGTACTGACAGACGATACTCCTACGAGCAGTACTTC. Combining the CDR3 with reference TRBV19 and TRBJ2-7 gives the whole variable domain DGGITQSPKYLFRKEGQNVTLSCEQNLNHDAMYWYRQDPGQGLRLIYYSQIVNDFQKGDIAEGYSVSREKKESFPLTVTSAQKNPTAFYLCASSTDRRYSYEQYFGPGTRLTVT.